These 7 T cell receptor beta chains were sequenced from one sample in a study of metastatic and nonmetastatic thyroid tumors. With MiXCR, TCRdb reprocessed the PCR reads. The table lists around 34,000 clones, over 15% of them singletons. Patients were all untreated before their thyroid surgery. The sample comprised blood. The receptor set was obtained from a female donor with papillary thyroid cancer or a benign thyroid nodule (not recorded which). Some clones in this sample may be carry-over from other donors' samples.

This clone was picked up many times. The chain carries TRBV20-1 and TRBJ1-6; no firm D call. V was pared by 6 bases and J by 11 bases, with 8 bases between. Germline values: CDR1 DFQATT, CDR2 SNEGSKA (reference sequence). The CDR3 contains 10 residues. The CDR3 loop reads CSAGEAPLHF. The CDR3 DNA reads TGCAGTGCGGGCGAAGCACCCCTCCACTTT.

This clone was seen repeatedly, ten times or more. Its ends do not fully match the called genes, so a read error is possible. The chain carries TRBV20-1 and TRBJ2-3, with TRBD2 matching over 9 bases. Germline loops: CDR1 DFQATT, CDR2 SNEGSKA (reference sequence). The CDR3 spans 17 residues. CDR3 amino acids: CGASNSYSGGHTDTQYF. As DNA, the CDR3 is TGCGGTGCTAGTAACTCATATAGCGGGGGCCACACAGATACGCAGTATTTT.

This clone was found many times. The CDR3 coding sequence is TGTGCCAGCTCACCAAGAGGGGGCCACACTGAAGCTTTCTTT. Translated, it gives CASSPRGGHTEAFF. The V gene is TRBV18, the J gene TRBJ1-1; TRBD1 agrees at 7 bases. Germline values: CDR1 KGHSH, CDR2 LQKENI. The CDR3 has 14 amino acids. Trimming at V came to 2 bases and at J to 3 bases, leaving 3 bases not matched to a gene. The complete variable domain, with remaining parts taken from reference TRBV18 and TRBJ1-1, reads NAGVMQNPRHLVRRRGQEARLRCSPMKGHSHVYWYRQLPEEGLKFMVYLQKENIIDESGMPKERFSAEFPKEGPSILRIQQVVRGDSAAYFCASSPRGGHTEAFFGQGTRLTVV.

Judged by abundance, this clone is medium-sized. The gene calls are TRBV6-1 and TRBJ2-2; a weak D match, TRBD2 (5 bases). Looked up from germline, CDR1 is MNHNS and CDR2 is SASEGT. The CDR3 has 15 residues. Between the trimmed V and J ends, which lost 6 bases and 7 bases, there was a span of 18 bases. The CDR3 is CASRLTLGTGGELFF. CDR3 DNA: TGTGCCAGCAGACTCACACTAGGCACGGGCGGGGAGCTGTTTTTT.

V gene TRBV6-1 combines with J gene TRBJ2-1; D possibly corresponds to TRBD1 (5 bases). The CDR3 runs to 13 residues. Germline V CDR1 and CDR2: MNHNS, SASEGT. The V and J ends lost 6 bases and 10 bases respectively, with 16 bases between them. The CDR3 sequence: CASRPLSTAEQFF. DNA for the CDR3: TGTGCCAGCAGACCCCTTTCGACAGCAGAGCAGTTCTTC.

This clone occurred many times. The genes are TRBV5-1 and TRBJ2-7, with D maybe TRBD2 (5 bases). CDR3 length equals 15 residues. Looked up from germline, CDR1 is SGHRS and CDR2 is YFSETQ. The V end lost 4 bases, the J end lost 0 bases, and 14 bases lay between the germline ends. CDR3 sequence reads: CASSAPGGGSYEQYF. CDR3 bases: TGCGCCAGCAGCGCCCCGGGCGGAGGCTCCTACGAGCAGTACTTC.

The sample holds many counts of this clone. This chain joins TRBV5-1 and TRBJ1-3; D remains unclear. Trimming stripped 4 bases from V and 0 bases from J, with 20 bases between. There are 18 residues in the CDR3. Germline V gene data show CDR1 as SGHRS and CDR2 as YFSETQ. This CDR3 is CASSPRALGGVSGNTIYF. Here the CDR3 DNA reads TGCGCCAGCAGCCCCCGGGCCCTCGGAGGTGTCTCTGGAAACACCATATATTTT.